In this sample, the clone carrying this T cell receptor (beta chain) turned up once. The data were taken from a study of cytomegalovirus exposure and HLA in healthy donors. The V end was cut by 1 base, the J end by 2 bases, with 11 bases between. Germline values: CDR1 SGHDN, CDR2 FVKESK. CDR3 length: 15 residues. The PCR ran on 60 Vbeta and 13 Jbeta primers. Profiling relied on immunoSEQ multiplex PCR, and the TCRdb table lists in-frame clones only, not all of them. The table shows some 150,000 clones, with approximately 83% occurring only once. The sequence was obtained from a woman between 40 and 50 years old in good health and CMV-seronegative. Material: PBMCs. The rearrangement links TRBV14 to TRBJ1-2, with a possible D match to TRBD1 (6 bases). For the CDR3, the DNA is TGTGCCAGCAGCCAAGCGACAGGAATCAACTATGGCTACACCTTC. Its protein product is CASSQATGINYGYTF.